This T cell receptor (beta chain) was sequenced for a study of T cells in Graves' hyperthyroidism and ophthalmopathy. This clonotype was detected only a few times. The germline gives CDR1 MGHDK, CDR2 SYGVNS. CDR3 length: 15 residues. V lost 3 bases, J lost 6 bases, and 14 bases lay in between. Amplification of TCR beta CDR3 regions used RNA as the template. TCR CDR3 regions were first amplified by RT-PCR with HTBI primers. TCRdb called the multiplex PCR reads again in MiXCR, with one record for every CDR3 protein. The sample yields under 550,000 distinct CDR3 sequences, less than 20% seen once. The sequenced sample consisted of blood. The source is a man between 40 and 49 years old with Graves' ophthalmopathy. The V call is TRBV25-1, the J call TRBJ1-4; perhaps TRBD1 as D (6 bases). The CDR3, as DNA: TGTGCCAGCAGTGACAGCCGGGACATCTATGAAAAACTGTTTTTT. This codes for CASSDSRDIYEKLFF.